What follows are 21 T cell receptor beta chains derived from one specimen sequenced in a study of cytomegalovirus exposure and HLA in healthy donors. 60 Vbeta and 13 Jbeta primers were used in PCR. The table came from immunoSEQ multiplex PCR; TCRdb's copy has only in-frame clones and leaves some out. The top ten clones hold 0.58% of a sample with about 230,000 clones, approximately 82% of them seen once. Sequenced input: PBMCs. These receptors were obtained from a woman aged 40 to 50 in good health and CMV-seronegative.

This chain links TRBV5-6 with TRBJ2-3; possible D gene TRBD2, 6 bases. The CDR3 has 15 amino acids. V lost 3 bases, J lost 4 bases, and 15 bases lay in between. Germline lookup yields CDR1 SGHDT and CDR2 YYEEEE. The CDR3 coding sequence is TGTGCCAGCAGCTCTCCTCCGGGGGTACCAGATACGCAGTATTTT. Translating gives CASSSPPGVPDTQYF.

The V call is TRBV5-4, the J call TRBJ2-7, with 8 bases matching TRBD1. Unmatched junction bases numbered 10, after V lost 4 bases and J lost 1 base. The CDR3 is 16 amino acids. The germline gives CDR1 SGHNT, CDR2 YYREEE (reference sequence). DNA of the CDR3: TGTGCCAGCAGCCCCCCAGGGGGCAGGCGATCCTACGAGCAGTACTTC. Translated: CASSPPGGRRSYEQYF.

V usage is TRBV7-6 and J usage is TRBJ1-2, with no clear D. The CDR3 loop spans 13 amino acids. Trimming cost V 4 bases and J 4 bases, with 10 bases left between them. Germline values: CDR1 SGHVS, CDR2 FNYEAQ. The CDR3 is CASSSLTTYGYTF. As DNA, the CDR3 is TGTGCCAGCAGCTCCTTAACTACCTATGGCTACACCTTC.

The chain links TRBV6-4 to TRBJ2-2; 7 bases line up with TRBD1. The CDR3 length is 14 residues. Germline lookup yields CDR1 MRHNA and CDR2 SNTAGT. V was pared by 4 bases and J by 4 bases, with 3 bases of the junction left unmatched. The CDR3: CASSGQGFTGELFF. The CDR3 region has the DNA TGTGCCAGCAGTGGACAGGGATTCACCGGGGAGCTGTTTTTT.

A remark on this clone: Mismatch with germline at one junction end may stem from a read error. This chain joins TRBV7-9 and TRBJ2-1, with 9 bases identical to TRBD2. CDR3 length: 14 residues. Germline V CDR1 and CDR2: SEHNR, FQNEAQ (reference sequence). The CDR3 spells CSSSPRTSVGEQFF. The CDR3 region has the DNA TGTTCCAGCAGCCCCCGGACTAGCGTTGGTGAGCAGTTCTTC.

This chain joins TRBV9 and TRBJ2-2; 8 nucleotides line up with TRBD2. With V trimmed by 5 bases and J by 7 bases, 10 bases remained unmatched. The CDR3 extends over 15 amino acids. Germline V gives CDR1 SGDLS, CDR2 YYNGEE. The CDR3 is CASSPHRGGVGELFF. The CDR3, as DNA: TGTGCCAGCAGTCCTCACCGGGGGGGGGTCGGGGAGCTGTTTTTT.

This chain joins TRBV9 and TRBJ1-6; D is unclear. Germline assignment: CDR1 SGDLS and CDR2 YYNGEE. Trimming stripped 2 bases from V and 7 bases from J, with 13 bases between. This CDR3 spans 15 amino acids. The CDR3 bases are TGTGCCAGCAGCGTTAGCCCCGCGGTGAATTCACCCCTCCACTTT. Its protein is CASSVSPAVNSPLHF.

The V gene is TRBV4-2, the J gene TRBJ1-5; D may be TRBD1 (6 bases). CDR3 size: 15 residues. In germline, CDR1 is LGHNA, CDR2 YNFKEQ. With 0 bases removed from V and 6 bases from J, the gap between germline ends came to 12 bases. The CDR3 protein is CASSQDRGGGQPQHF. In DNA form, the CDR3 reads TGTGCCAGCAGCCAAGACAGGGGAGGGGGTCAGCCCCAGCATTTT.

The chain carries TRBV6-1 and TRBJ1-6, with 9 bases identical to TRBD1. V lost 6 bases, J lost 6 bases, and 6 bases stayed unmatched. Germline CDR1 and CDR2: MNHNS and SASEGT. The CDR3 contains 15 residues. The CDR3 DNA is TGTGCCAGCAGGGACAGGGGTCCCTCTAATTCACCCCTCCACTTT. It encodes CASRDRGPSNSPLHF.

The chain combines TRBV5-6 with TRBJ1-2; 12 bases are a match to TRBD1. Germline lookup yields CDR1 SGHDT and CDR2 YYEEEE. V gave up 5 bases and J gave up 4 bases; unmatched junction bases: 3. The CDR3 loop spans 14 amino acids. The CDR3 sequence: CASSRDRGLYGYTF. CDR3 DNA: TGTGCCAGCAGTAGGGACAGGGGGCTCTATGGCTACACCTTC.

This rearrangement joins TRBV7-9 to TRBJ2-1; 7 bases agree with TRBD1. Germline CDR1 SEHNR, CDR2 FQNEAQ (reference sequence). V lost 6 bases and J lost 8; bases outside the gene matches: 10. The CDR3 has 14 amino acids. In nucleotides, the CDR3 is TGTGCCAGCAGGGAACAGGGGCCGCTGGATGAGCAGTTCTTC. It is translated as CASREQGPLDEQFF. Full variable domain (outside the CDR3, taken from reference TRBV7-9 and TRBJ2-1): DTGVSQNPRHKITKRGQNVTFRCDPISEHNRLYWYRQTLGQGPEFLTYFQNEAQLEKSRLLSDRFSAERPKGSFSTLEIQRTEQGDSAMYLCASREQGPLDEQFFGPGTRLTVL.

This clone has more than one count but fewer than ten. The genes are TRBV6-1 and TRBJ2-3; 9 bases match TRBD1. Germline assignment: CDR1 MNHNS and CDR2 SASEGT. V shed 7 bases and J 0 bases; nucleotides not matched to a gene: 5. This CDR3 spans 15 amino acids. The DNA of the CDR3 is TGTGCCAGCACCCGGACAGGGGTAAGCACAGATACGCAGTATTTT. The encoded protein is CASTRTGVSTDTQYF.

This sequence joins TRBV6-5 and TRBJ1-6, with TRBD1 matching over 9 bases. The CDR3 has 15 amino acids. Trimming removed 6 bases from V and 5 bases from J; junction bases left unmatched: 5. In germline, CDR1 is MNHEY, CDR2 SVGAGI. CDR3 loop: CASRARDRDNSPLHF. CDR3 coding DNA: TGTGCCAGCAGGGCCCGGGACAGGGATAATTCACCCCTCCACTTT.

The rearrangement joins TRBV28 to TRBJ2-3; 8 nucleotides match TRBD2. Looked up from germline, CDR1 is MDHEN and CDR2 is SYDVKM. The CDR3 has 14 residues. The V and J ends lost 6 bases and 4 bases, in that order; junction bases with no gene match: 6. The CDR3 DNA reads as TGTGCCAGCAGGCGCGGGACTAGGTCAGATACGCAGTATTTT. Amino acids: CASRRGTRSDTQYF.

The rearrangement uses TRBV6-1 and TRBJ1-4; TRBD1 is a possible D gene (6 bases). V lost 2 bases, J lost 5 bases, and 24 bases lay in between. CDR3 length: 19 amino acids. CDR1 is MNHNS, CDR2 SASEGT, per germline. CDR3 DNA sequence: TGTGCCAGCAGTGAACGAGGCGGGGGCAGCCCTCGAATGAATGAAAAACTGTTTTTT. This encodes CASSERGGGSPRMNEKLFF.

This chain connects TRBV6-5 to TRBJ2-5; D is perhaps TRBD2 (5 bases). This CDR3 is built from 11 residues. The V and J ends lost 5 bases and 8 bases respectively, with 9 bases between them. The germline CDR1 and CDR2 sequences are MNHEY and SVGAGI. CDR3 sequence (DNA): TGTGCCAGCAGTCTCCGGGAAACCCAGTACTTC. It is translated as CASSLRETQYF.

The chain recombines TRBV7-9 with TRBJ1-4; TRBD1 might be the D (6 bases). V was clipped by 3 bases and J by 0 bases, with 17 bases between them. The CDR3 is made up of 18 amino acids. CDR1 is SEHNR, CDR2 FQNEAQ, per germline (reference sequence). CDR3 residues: CASSFERRGRATNEKLFF. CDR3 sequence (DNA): TGTGCCAGCAGCTTCGAGAGGAGGGGGAGGGCAACTAATGAAAAACTGTTTTTT. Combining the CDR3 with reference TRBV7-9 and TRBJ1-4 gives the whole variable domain DTGVSQNPRHKITKRGQNVTFRCDPISEHNRLYWYRQTLGQGPEFLTYFQNEAQLEKSRLLSDRFSAERPKGSFSTLEIQRTEQGDSAMYLCASSFERRGRATNEKLFFGSGTQLSVL.

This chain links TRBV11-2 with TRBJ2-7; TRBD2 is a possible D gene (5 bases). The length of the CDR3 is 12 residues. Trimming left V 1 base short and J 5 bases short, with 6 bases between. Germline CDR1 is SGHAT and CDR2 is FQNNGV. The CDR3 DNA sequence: TGTGCCAGCAGCTTAGGAGGGAACGAGCAGTACTTC. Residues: CASSLGGNEQYF.

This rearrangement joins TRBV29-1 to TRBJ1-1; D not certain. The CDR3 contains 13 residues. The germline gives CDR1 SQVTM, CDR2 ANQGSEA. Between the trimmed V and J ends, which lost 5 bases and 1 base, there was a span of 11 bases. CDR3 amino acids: CSVQGGWNTEAFF. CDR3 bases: TGCAGCGTTCAAGGAGGGTGGAACACTGAAGCTTTCTTT.

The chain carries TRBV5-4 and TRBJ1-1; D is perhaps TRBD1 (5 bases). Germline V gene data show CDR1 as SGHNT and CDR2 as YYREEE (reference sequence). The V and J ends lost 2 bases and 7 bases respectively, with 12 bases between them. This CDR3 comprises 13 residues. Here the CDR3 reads CASSFGTAYEAFF. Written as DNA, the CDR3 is TGTGCCAGCAGCTTTGGGACTGCTTATGAAGCTTTCTTT.

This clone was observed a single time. The CDR3: CAWRPVRGQGRLGYTF. The CDR3 bases are TGTGCCTGGAGACCAGTTCGGGGACAGGGGAGACTTGGCTACACCTTC. The chain is built from TRBV30 and TRBJ1-2, with 10 bases identical to TRBD1. This CDR3 is 16 amino acids long. V lost 3 bases, J lost 7 bases, and 14 bases stayed unmatched. CDR1 GTSNPN and CDR2 SVGIG come from the germline V gene (reference sequence).